This TCR beta chain was found in a study of cytomegalovirus exposure and HLA in healthy donors. With 60 Vbeta and 13 Jbeta primers, the PCR was carried out. Clones were read by immunoSEQ multiplex PCR, and TCRdb kept only the in-frame ones, dropping some. The repertoire has about 140,000 clones, 70% to 90% of them found once; the top ten carry 1.5%. The CDR3 runs 14 residues. Germline V lookup: CDR1 ENHRY, CDR2 SYGVKD. Deletions cut 2 bases from V and 6 bases from J, with 14 bases between. The sample comprised PBMCs. The genes are TRBV10-3 and TRBJ2-7; possibly TRBD1 for D (5 bases). The source is a man between 35 and 55 years old in good health and CMV-seronegative. The DNA for the CDR3 is TGTGCCATCAGTGAGAGGCAGGGTCTCAGCGAGCAGTACTTC. It encodes CAISERQGLSEQYF.